The clone carrying this TCR beta chain was seen once. Its specificity is unknown. Using immunoSEQ multiplex PCR, the repertoire was profiled, and TCRdb retains in-frame clones only, with some absent. Here the sample spans some 640,000 clones, 89% being singletons. Described treatment: some 20 received Ad26.COV2.S at low or high dose, single or two shots; about 5 received placebo; per-sample allocation not given. The study sampled participants on day 63 after the first vaccine or placebo injection. This CDR3 is built from 16 residues. Germline lookup yields CDR1 LGHDT and CDR2 YNNKEL (reference sequence). The V and J ends lost 4 bases and 0 bases respectively, with 12 bases between them. The sample belongs to a study of Ad26.COV2.S vaccination and SARS-CoV-2 variants. Overall study: Each vaccinee took Ad26.COV2.S intramuscularly, once or twice 56 days apart. General study results and limits: Analytic work on TCR breadth and depth might have understated the full extent of total T cell responses. Reports say spike-specific CD8+ and CD4+ T cell responses covered substantial breadth after vaccination.

The sequencing used peripheral blood, collected in a trial of Ad26.COV2.S vaccine versus placebo. The genes are TRBV3-1 (or the pseudogene TRBV3-2) and TRBJ2-2; a weak D match, TRBD1 (5 bases). This receptor was taken from a person aged 18-60 years who received the Ad26.COV2.S COVID-19 vaccine or a placebo. The CDR3 DNA follows: TGTGCCAGCAGCCTCGGTTGGACAACGAACACCGGGGAGCTGTTTTTT. Translation gives CASSLGWTTNTGELFF.